This TCR beta chain was sequenced for a study of T cells in narcolepsy. V dropped 3 bases and J dropped 2 bases, with 5 bases sitting between them. This CDR3 comprises 13 residues. CDR1 and CDR2 from the germline V gene are GTSNPN and SVGIG (reference sequence). Data came from immunoSEQ multiplex PCR; TCRdb stores just in-frame clones and leaves some out. The sample records just under 30,000 clones, around 87% being singletons. This chain uses TRBV30 with TRBJ1-6; D ambiguous. The sequence was obtained from a human donor in good health. The specimen sequenced was memory (CD45RA-) CD4+ T cells from blood. DNA for the CDR3: TGTGCCTGGAGGGGAGCCTATAATTCACCCCTCCACTTT. As protein: CAWRGAYNSPLHF.